This is a list of T cell receptor beta chains from one sample in a study of cytomegalovirus exposure and HLA in healthy donors. Profiled with immunoSEQ multiplex PCR; TCRdb holds only in-frame clones, not every one. This table holds 85,000 to 100,000 clones, approximately 86% found once. Sequenced: PBMCs. The receptors derive from a man aged 25 to 40 in good health and CMV-seropositive. Both conserved end residues are part of each CDR3. A D gene is named only where the DNA matches it firmly. For some rows the clone size is stated as once, few or many, or as a class when expanded; others skip it.

clone size	V gene	J gene	D gene	CDR3 protein	CDR3 DNA
NA	TRBV27	TRBJ2-1	TRBD2	CASSLDASGLAVYNEQFF	TGTGCCAGCAGTTTGGATGCCTCGGGACTAGCGGTCTACAATGAGCAGTTCTTC
NA	TRBV10-1	TRBJ2-1	TRBD1	CASNIDREVYNEQFF	TGCGCCAGCAATATAGACAGGGAAGTATACAATGAGCAGTTCTTC
once	TRBV7-9	TRBJ2-2	TRBD1	CAGDRGRDVFDTGELFF	TGTGCCGGCGACAGGGGGCGAGACGTATTTGACACCGGGGAGCTGTTTTTT
NA	TRBV5-1	TRBJ1-2	NA	CASSPPDSLNYGYTF	TGCGCCAGCAGCCCACCGGACAGTCTTAACTATGGCTACACCTTC
NA	TRBV19	TRBJ2-7	TRBD2	CASSLTSGSSSYEQYF	TGTGCCAGTAGCTTGACTAGCGGGAGCAGCTCCTACGAGCAGTACTTC
NA	TRBV2	TRBJ1-4	NA	CASSDSSTSLFF	TGTGCCAGCAGTGACAGTTCCACGTCTCTGTTTTTT
NA	TRBV28	TRBJ2-5	TRBD1	CASSFQRTGAYQETQYF	TGTGCCAGCAGTTTTCAAAGGACAGGGGCGTATCAAGAGACCCAGTACTTC
NA	TRBV10-2	TRBJ1-1	NA	CASSEAGEAFF	TGCGCCAGCAGTGAGGCAGGTGAAGCTTTCTTT
once	TRBV4-1	TRBJ2-2	TRBD1	CASSRKRDRVEAGELFF	TGCGCCAGCAGCCGGAAGAGAGACAGGGTGGAGGCCGGGGAGCTGTTTTTT
NA	TRBV2	TRBJ2-1	NA	CASSDSRWNEQFF	TGTGCCAGCAGTGATTCTAGGTGGAATGAGCAGTTCTTC
NA	TRBV6-5	TRBJ2-5	TRBD2	CASRGLAGAQETQYF	TGTGCCAGCAGGGGACTAGCGGGAGCCCAAGAGACCCAGTACTTC
NA	TRBV28	TRBJ2-7	NA	CASSLRGYEQYF	TGTGCCAGCAGTTTAAGGGGGTACGAGCAGTACTTC
NA	TRBV4-2	TRBJ2-1	NA	CASSPVPPPLYNEQFF	TGTGCCAGCAGCCCGGTTCCTCCGCCTCTCTACAATGAGCAGTTCTTC
NA	TRBV11-3	TRBJ2-2	TRBD2	CASSPTPGGGTGELFF	TGTGCCAGCAGCCCCACCCCGGGAGGGGGCACCGGGGAGCTGTTTTTT
NA	TRBV27	TRBJ2-7	TRBD2	CASSLRGLVWEQYF	TGTGCCAGCAGTTTACGCGGACTAGTTTGGGAGCAGTACTTC
NA	TRBV27	TRBJ2-5	NA	CASSYDRFGETQYF	TGTGCCAGCAGTTATGACAGGTTTGGTGAGACCCAGTACTTC
few	TRBV7-6	TRBJ2-6	NA	CASSLVLRRGGANVLTF	TGTGCCAGCAGCCTGGTACTCCGCCGCGGTGGGGCCAACGTCCTGACTTTC
NA	TRBV7-9	TRBJ1-2	NA	CASSPSEAGGYGYTF	TGTGCCAGCAGCCCGTCGGAGGCAGGCGGCTATGGCTACACCTTC
NA	TRBV7-8	TRBJ2-7	NA	CASSLESTYEQYF	TGTGCCAGCAGCTTAGAGAGCACCTACGAGCAGTACTTC
NA	TRBV9	TRBJ2-2	NA	CASSARQVANTGELFF	TGTGCCAGCAGCGCCAGACAGGTTGCGAACACCGGGGAGCTGTTTTTT
NA	TRBV2	TRBJ2-1	NA	CASSEAPGDFGYNEQFF	TGTGCCAGCAGTGAAGCGCCAGGGGATTTCGGATACAATGAGCAGTTCTTC
NA	TRBV5-4	TRBJ2-7	TRBD1	CASSLLQGVGEQYF	TGTGCCAGCAGCTTACTTCAGGGGGTAGGCGAGCAGTACTTC
once	TRBV7-9	TRBJ1-5	NA	CASSSLPSGEPQHF	TGTGCCAGCAGCTCCCTACCCTCCGGAGAGCCCCAGCATTTT
NA	TRBV5-1	TRBJ2-1	TRBD2	CASSGGGRYNEQFF	TGCGCCAGCAGCGGGGGCGGGAGGTACAATGAGCAGTTCTTC
NA	TRBV7-9	TRBJ2-2	NA	CASRTQPGQSNTGELFF	TGTGCCAGCAGGACCCAGCCGGGACAATCGAACACCGGGGAGCTGTTTTTT
NA	TRBV5-6	TRBJ2-3	NA	CASSWGSTDTQYF	TGTGCCAGCAGCTGGGGCAGCACAGATACGCAGTATTTT
NA	TRBV19	TRBJ1-2	NA	CASSIHPGVGGYTF	TGTGCCAGTAGTATTCATCCAGGGGTTGGTGGCTACACCTTC
NA	TRBV2	TRBJ2-7	TRBD2	CASRERGTSGRITVSSYEQYF	TGTGCCAGCAGGGAACGTGGGACTAGCGGGAGGATAACGGTTAGCTCCTACGAGCAGTACTTC
once	TRBV2	TRBJ1-4	NA	CASSDPTGPNEKLFF	TGTGCCAGCAGTGATCCGACAGGCCCCAATGAAAAACTGTTTTTT
NA	TRBV7-2	TRBJ2-1	TRBD1	CASSFAGTGNYNEQFF	TGTGCCAGCAGCTTCGCCGGGACAGGGAATTACAATGAGCAGTTCTTC
once	TRBV21-1	TRBJ1-5	NA	CARHYRGQPQHF	TGTGCCAGACACTATCGGGGACAGCCCCAGCATTTT
NA	TRBV5-4	TRBJ2-2	NA	CASSAPGLTGELFF	TGTGCCAGCAGCGCCCCGGGACTTACCGGGGAGCTGTTTTTT
NA	TRBV2	TRBJ1-3	TRBD1	CATTTGTGNTIYF	TGTGCCACCACGACAGGGACAGGAAACACCATATATTTT
NA	TRBV6-6	TRBJ2-1	NA	CASSYPTSTGREQFF	TGTGCCAGCAGTTACCCGACTAGTACCGGGCGTGAGCAGTTCTTC
NA	TRBV19	TRBJ2-7	TRBD1	CASSIAGGFEQYF	TGTGCCAGTAGTATTGCAGGGGGCTTTGAGCAGTACTTC
NA	TRBV7-9	TRBJ2-1	NA	CASSPIIGSWNEQFF	TGTGCCAGCAGCCCAATAATCGGGAGTTGGAATGAGCAGTTCTTC